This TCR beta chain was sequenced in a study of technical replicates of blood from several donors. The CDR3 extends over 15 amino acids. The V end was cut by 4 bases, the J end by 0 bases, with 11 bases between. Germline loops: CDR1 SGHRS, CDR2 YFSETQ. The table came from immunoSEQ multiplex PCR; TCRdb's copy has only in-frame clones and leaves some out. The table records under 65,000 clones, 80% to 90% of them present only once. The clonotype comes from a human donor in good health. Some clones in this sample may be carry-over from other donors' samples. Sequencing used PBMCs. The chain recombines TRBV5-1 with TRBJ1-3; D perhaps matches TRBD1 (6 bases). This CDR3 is CASSPGQNSGNTIYF. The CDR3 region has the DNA TGCGCCAGCAGCCCTGGACAGAACTCTGGAAACACCATATATTTT.